This TCR beta chain was identified during a study of blood T cell repertoires in COVID-19. Trimming removed 4 bases at V and 2 bases at J, with 12 bases between. Germline V gene lookup returns CDR1 SNHLY and CDR2 FYNNEI. The CDR3 is 14 amino acids. Per the study methods: Estimation of nucleated cell counts relied on the amplification of reference gene primers. Clones were sequenced by immunoSEQ multiplex PCR, and TCRdb holds only the in-frame ones, with some missing. V and J calls and clone size are given by that table; D and trimming were obtained from the DNA. The data contain fewer than 300,000 clones, over 75% of them singletons.

The sequenced sample was peripheral blood. The chain links TRBV2 to TRBJ2-7; tentative D call: TRBD1 (8 bases). This clonotype originated in a human donor in a cohort sampled during active COVID-19. CDR3 in amino acids: CASSAQGGTYEQYF. CDR3 coding DNA: TGTGCCAGCAGTGCACAGGGGGGGACCTACGAGCAGTACTTC.